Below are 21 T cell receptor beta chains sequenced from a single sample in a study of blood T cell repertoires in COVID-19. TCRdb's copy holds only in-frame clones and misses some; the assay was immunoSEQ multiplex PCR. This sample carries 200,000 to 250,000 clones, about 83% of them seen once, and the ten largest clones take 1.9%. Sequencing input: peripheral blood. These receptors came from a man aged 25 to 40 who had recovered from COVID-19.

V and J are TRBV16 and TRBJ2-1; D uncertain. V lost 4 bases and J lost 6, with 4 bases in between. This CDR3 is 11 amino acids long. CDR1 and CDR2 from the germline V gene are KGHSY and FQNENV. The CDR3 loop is CASSRGNEQFF. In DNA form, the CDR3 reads TGTGCCAGCAGCCGCGGCAATGAGCAGTTCTTC. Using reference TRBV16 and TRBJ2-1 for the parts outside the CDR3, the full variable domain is GEEVAQTPKHLVRGEGQKAKLYCAPIKGHSYVFWYQQVLKNEFKFLISFQNENVFDETGMPKERFSAKCLPNSPCSLEIQATKLEDSAVYFCASSRGNEQFFGPGTRLTVL.

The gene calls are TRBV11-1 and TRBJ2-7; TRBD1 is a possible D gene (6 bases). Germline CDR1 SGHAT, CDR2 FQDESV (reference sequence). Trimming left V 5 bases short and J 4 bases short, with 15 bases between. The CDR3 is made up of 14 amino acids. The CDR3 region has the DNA TGTGCCAGCAGCCCTTTGGACAGAGCATACGAGCAGTACTTC. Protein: CASSPLDRAYEQYF.

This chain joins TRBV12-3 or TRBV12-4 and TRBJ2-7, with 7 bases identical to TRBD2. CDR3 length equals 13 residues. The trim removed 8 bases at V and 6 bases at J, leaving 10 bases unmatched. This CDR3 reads CASLSSGGGEQYF. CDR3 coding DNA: TGTGCCAGCCTAAGTAGCGGCGGGGGCGAGCAGTACTTC.

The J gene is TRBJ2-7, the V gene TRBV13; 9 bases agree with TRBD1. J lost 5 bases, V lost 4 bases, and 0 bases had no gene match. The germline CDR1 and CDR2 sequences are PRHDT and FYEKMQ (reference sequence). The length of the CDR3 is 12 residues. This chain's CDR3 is CASSWTGDEQYF. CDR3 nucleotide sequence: TGTGCCAGCAGCTGGACAGGGGACGAGCAGTACTTC.

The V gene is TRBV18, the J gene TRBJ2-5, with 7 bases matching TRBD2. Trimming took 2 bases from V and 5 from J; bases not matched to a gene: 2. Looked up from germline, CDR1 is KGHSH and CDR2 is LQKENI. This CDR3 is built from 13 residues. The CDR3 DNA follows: TGTGCCAGCTCACCAGCGGGGGACGAGACCCAGTACTTC. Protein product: CASSPAGDETQYF.

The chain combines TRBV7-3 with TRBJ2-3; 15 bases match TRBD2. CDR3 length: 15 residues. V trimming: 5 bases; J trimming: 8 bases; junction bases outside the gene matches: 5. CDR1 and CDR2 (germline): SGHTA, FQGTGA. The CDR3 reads CASSPGTSGGSTQYF. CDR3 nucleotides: TGTGCCAGCAGCCCCGGGACTAGCGGGGGGAGTACGCAGTATTTT.

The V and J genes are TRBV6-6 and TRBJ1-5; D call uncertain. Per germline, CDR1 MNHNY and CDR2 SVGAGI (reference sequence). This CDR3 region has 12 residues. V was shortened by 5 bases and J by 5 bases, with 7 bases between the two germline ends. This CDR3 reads CASSHLDQPQHF. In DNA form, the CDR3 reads TGTGCCAGCAGTCACTTAGATCAGCCCCAGCATTTT.

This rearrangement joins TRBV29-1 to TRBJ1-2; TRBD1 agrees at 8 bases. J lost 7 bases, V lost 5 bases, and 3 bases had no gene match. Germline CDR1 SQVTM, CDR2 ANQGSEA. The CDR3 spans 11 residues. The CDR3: CSVKDRAGYTF. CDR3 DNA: TGCAGCGTTAAGGACAGGGCTGGCTACACCTTC.

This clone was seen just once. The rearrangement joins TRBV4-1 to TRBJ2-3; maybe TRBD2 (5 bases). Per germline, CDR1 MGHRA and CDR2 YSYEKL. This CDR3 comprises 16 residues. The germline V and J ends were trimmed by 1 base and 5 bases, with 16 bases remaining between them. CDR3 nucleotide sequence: TGCGCCAGCAGCCAAGGGAGTAGCGTGCGAGAAGATACGCAGTATTTT. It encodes CASSQGSSVREDTQYF.

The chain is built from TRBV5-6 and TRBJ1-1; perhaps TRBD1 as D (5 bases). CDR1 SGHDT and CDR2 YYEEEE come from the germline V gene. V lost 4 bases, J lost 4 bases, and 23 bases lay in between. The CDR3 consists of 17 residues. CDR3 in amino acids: CASSHLPREVGTTEAFF. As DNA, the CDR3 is TGTGCCAGCAGCCACTTGCCAAGGGAGGTTGGGACCACTGAAGCTTTCTTT. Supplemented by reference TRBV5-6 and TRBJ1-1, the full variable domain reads DAGVTQSPTHLIKTRGQQVTLRCSPKSGHDTVSWYQQALGQGPQFIFQYYEEEERQRGNFPDRFSGHQFPNYSSELNVNALLLGDSALYLCASSHLPREVGTTEAFFGQGTRLTVV.

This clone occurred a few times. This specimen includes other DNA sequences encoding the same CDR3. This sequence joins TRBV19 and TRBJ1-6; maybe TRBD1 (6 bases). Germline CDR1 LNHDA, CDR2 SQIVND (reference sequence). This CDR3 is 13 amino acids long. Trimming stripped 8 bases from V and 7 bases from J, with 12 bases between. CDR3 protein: CASRTGLNSPLHF. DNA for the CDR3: TGTGCCAGTCGCACAGGGCTCAATTCACCCCTCCACTTT.

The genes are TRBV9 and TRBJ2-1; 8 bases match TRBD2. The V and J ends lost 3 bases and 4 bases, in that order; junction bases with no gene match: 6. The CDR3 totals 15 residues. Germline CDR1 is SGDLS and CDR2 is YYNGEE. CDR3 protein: CASSESGGPYNEQFF. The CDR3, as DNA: TGTGCCAGCAGCGAAAGCGGGGGACCATACAATGAGCAGTTCTTC.

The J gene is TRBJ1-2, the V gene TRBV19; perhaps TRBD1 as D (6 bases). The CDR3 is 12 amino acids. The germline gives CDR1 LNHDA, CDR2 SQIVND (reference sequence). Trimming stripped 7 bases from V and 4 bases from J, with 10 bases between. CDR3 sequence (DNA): TGTGCCAGTAACCTGGACAGCTATGGCTACACCTTC. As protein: CASNLDSYGYTF.

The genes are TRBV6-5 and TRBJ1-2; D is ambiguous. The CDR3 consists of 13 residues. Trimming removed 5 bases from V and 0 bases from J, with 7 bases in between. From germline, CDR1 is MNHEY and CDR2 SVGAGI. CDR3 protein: CASSPVSNYGYTF. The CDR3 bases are TGTGCCAGCAGTCCCGTGTCTAACTATGGCTACACCTTC.

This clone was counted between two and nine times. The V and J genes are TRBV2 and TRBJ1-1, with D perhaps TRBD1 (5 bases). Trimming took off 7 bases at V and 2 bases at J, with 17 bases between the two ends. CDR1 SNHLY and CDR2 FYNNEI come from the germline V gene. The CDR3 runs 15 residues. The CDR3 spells CASILERQINTEAFF. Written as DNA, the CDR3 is TGTGCCAGCATCCTGGAGAGACAGATAAACACTGAAGCTTTCTTT.

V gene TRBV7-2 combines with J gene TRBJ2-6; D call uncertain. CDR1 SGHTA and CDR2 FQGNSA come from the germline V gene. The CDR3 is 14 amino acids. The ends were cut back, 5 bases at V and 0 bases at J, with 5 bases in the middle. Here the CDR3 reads CASSPRSGANVLTF. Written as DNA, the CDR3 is TGTGCCAGCAGCCCGCGCTCTGGGGCCAACGTCCTGACTTTC. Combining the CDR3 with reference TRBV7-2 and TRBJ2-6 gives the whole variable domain GAGVSQSPSNKVTEKGKDVELRCDPISGHTALYWYRQSLGQGLEFLIYFQGNSAPDKSGLPSDRFSAERTGGSVSTLTIQRTQQEDSAVYLCASSPRSGANVLTFGAGSRLTVL.

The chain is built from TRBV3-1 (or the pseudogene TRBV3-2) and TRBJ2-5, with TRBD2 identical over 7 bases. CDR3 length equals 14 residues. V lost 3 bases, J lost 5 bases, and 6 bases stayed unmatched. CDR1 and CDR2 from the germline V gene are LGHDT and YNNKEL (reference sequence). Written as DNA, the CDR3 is TGTGCCAGCAGCCACTTTGGGGGAGGGGAGACCCAGTACTTC. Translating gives CASSHFGGGETQYF.

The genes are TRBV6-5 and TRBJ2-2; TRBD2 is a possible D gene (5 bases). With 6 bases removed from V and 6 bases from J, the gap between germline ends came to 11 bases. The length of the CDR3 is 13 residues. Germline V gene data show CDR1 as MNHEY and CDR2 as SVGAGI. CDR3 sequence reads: CASRREDAGELFF. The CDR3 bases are TGTGCCAGCAGGAGGGAAGACGCCGGGGAGCTGTTTTTT.

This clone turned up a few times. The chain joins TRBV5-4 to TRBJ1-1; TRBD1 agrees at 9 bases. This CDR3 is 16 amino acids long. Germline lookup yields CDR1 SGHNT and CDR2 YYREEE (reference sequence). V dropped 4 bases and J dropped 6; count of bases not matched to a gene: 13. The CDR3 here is CASSPGQGRPWAEAFF. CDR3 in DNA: TGTGCCAGCAGCCCCGGACAGGGGAGGCCATGGGCTGAAGCTTTCTTT.

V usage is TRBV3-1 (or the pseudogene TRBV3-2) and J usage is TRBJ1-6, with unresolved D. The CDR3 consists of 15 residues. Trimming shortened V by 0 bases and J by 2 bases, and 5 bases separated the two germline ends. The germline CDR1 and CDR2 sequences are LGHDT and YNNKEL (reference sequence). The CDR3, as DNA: TGTGCCAGCAGCCAAGATACGGCCTATAATTCACCCCTCCACTTT. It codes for CASSQDTAYNSPLHF.

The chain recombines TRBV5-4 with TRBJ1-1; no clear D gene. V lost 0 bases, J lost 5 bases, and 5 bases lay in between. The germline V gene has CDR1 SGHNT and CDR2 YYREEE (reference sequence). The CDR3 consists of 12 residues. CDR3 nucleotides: TGTGCCAGCAGCTTGGTCATGACTGAAGCTTTCTTT. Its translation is CASSLVMTEAFF. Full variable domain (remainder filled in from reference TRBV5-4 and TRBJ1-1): ETGVTQSPTHLIKTRGQQVTLRCSSQSGHNTVSWYQQALGQGPQFIFQYYREEENGRGNFPPRFSGLQFPNYSSELNVNALELDDSALYLCASSLVMTEAFFGQGTRLTVV.